This T cell receptor (beta chain) was identified in a study of breast tumors, draining lymph nodes, adjacent tissues. Per germline, CDR1 MNHNS and CDR2 SASEGT. There are 13 residues in the CDR3. Axillary draining lymph nodes of breast cancer patients supplied the node samples. TCRdb re-analysed the multiplex PCR reads in MiXCR, keeping a single row per CDR3 protein. The sample has over 130,000 distinct CDR3 sequences; 32% are singletons. Only a few counts were recorded for this clonotype. This may be a read error: a much more frequent sequence differs by one nucleotide. The chain carries TRBV6-1 and TRBJ2-5; D is perhaps TRBD1 (6 bases). Material for sequencing was axillary lymph node tissue. The source is a female donor with breast cancer. Some clones in this sample may be carry-over from other donors' samples. The CDR3 DNA reads as TGTGCCAGCGGTGAATGGACAGTGGAGACCCAGTACTTC. It translates to CASGEWTVETQYF.